What follows describes a single T cell receptor beta chain. Per the original data handling: Amplification of reference gene primers provided the estimated nucleated cell counts. TCRdb's copy holds only in-frame clones and misses some; the assay was immunoSEQ multiplex PCR. For V, J and clone size, that table is used; D and trimming come from the DNA. This table holds 45,000 to 55,000 clones, around 83% found once. The entry originates in a study of blood T cell repertoires in COVID-19. About the study: Samples taken during acute and convalescent COVID-19 were collected in the United States, Italy and Spain. The analysed material was cDNA or gDNA that came from T cells, B-cell-depleted T cells, or PBMCs.

The V segment lost 4 bases and the J segment 6 bases; nucleotides outside the gene matches: 10. CDR3 size: 16 residues. The germline V gene encodes CDR1 SGHRS and CDR2 YFSETQ. V and J are TRBV5-1 and TRBJ2-3; 11 positions agree with TRBD2. The sequence came from a man between 65 and 85 years old with active COVID-19. The sample comprised peripheral blood. The CDR3 here is CASSALAGGVVDTQYF. DNA of the CDR3: TGCGCCAGCAGCGCTCTAGCGGGGGGCGTTGTTGATACGCAGTATTTT.